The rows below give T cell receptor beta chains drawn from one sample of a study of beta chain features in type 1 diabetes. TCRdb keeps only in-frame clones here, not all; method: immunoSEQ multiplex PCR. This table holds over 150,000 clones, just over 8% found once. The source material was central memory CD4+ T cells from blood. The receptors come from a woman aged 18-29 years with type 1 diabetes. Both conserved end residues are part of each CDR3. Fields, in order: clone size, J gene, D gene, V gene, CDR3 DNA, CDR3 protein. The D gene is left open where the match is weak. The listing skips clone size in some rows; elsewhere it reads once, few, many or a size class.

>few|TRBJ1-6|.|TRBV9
TGTGCCAGCAGCGTAAGTGGGGGCGGTTCACCCCTCCACTTT
CASSVSGGGSPLHF
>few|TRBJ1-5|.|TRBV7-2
TGTGCCAGCAGCTTTGGACAGCTCGATCAGCCCCAGCATTTT
CASSFGQLDQPQHF
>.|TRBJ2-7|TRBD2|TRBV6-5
TGTGCCAGCAGTTCCCGACTAGCGGGCACCTACGAGCAGTACTTC
CASSSRLAGTYEQYF
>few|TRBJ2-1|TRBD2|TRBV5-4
TGTGCCAGCAGCTTAGCGGGGACTAATGAGCAGTTCTTC
CASSLAGTNEQFF
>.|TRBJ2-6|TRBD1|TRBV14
TGTGCCAGCAGCTCAGGGGGCGCGGCCGGGGCCAACGTCCTGACTTTC
CASSSGGAAGANVLTF
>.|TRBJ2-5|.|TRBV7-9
TGTGCCAGCAGCTTATCCACAGGGGCGGGGGAGACCCAGTACTTC
CASSLSTGAGETQYF
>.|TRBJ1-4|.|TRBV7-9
TGTGCCAGCGCCCTGGGGAGTGAAAAACTGTTTTTT
CASALGSEKLFF
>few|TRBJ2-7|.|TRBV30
TGTGCCTGGAGTGTACTCTCCTACGAGCAGTACTTC
CAWSVLSYEQYF
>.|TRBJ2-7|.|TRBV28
TGTGCCAGCACTCAACCTATCACCTACGAGCAGTACTTC
CASTQPITYEQYF
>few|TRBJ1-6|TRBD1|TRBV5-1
TGCGCCAGCCGCTCGACGACAGGGGATTCACCCCTCCACTTT
CASRSTTGDSPLHF
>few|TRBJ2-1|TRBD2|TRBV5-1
TGCGCCAGCAGCTTGACTAGCGGGATATACAATGAGCAGTTCTTC
CASSLTSGIYNEQFF
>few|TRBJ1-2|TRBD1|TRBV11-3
TGTGCCAGCAGCTTAGAGCCAGGGGGCCAAGCGGGCTACACCTTC
CASSLEPGGQAGYTF
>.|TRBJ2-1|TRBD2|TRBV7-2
TGTGCCAGCAGCGAGTCGGGACTACCCTTGGATGAGCAGTTCTTC
CASSESGLPLDEQFF
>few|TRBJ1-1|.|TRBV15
TGTGCCACCAGCAGAGGTCGGGGGATGAACACTGAAGCTTTCTTT
CATSRGRGMNTEAFF
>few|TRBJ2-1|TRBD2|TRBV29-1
TGCAGCGTTGAAGCAGCGGGAGGGCCCAGTGAGCAGTTCTTC
CSVEAAGGPSEQFF
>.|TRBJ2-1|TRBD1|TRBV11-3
TGTGCCAGCAGCTTCACAGGGGGTAACAATGAGCAGTTCTTC
CASSFTGGNNEQFF
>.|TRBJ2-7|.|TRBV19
TGTGCCAGTAGTCCATTCCCGGAGGTCTCCTACGAGCAGTACTTC
CASSPFPEVSYEQYF
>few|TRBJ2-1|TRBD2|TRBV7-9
TGTGCCAGCAGCCCTCGGGGAGGGGCCCCCTGGGGAAGCGAGCAGTTCTTC
CASSPRGGAPWGSEQFF
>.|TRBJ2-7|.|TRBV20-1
TGCAGTGCCTACCTTACAGAAGAGCAGTACTTC
CSAYLTEEQYF
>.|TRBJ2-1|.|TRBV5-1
TGCGCCAGCAGCTTGGACTCGGGCTCCTACAATGAGCAGTTCTTC
CASSLDSGSYNEQFF
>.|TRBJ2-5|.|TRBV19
TGTGCCAGTAGTCCCTCGCCGGTCGAGACCCAGTACTTC
CASSPSPVETQYF
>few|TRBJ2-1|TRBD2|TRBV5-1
TGCGCCAGCAGCTTGGAGGCGGGAGGGCCGAATGAGCAGTTCTTC
CASSLEAGGPNEQFF
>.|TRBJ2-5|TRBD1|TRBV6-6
TGTGCCAGCAGGGACCCGGGACAGGGGGCTCGGGAGACCCAGTACTTC
CASRDPGQGARETQYF
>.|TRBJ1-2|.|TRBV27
TGTGCCAGCAGTTTATCAACACCGGAGGGGTATGGCTACACCTTC
CASSLSTPEGYGYTF
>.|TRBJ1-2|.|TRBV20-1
TGCAGTGCGGGCCTCATCTATGGCTACACCTTC
CSAGLIYGYTF
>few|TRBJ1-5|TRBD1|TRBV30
TGTGCCTGGAGTCGCGACAGGGGCCACCAGCCCCAGCATTTT
CAWSRDRGHQPQHF
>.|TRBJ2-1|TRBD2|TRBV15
TGTGCCACCAGCAGACCATTAGCGGGGGCCCAGGTAGGCGAGCAGTTCTTC
CATSRPLAGAQVGEQFF
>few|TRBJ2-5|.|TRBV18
TGTGCCAGCTCACCCGGCCGGGAGCAGACCCAGTACTTC
CASSPGREQTQYF
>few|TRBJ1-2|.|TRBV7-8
TGTGCCAGCAGCTTAAACCGACTGGATGGCTACACCTTC
CASSLNRLDGYTF